This T cell receptor (beta chain) was sequenced in a study of neurological immune-mediated disorders. V was pared by 6 bases and J by 3 bases, with 16 bases between. The CDR3 runs 15 residues. Synthesis of cDNA was carried out by template-switch 5'RACE. The reaction used 10-nucleotide random UMIs. Per sequencing run, 15-18 subjects together gave over 170 million TCR-beta sequences. MiXCR, applied by TCRdb to the 5' RACE reads, yields one record per CDR3 protein. Among roughly 60,000 distinct CDR3 sequences listed, 9.5% to 12% were seen once. There are many counts of this clonotype. This rearrangement joins TRBV12-3 or TRBV12-4 to TRBJ2-3; D possibly corresponds to TRBD1 (6 bases). This sequence was found in a man in his sixties in good health. The sequenced sample was PBMCs. The CDR3 sequence: CASRLGGVGTDTQYF. The DNA for the CDR3 is TGTGCCAGCAGGCTAGGGGGTGTCGGGACAGATACGCAGTATTTT.